The T cell receptor (beta chain) under discussion was sequenced for a study of CD8 T cells in Susac syndrome. Random hexamers were used to reverse transcribe the RNA input (about 0.5 to 1 ug). Amplification of TCR beta CDR3 used immunoSEQ multiplex PCR across 54 Vbeta and 13 Jbeta. TCRdb recomputed calls from the immunoSEQ multiplex PCR reads with MiXCR, one row per CDR3 protein. The sample includes about 300,000 distinct CDR3 sequences, 65% to 90% of them seen just once. This clonotype came up a few times. The multiple sclerosis control group comprised treatment-naive patients with stable or active relapsing-remitting disease. Through negative isolation, CD4+ and CD8+ T cells were obtained, while TEMRA cells were enriched using FACS. V lost 5 bases, J lost 6 bases, and 17 bases lay in between. CDR1 and CDR2 from the germline V gene are MNHNY and SVGAGI (reference sequence). The CDR3 extends over 15 amino acids.

The sample comprised CD8+ T cells from PBMCs. This clonotype was sampled from a human donor with multiple sclerosis. The gene calls are TRBV6-6 and TRBJ2-1; either TRBD1 or TRBD2 may fit D (7 bases each). In DNA form, the CDR3 reads TGTGCCAGCAGTCAGGGGGACTACGCTACCAATGAGCAGTTCTTC. This codes for CASSQGDYATNEQFF.